The TCR beta chain under discussion was sequenced for a study of beta chain features in type 1 diabetes. Study-wide context: Cells sorted and examined across all samples totaled more than 90,000,000. Study findings and constraints: TCRB CDR3s from Type 1 diabetes patients were moderately but significantly shorter in all four CD4+ subsets.

Post-sort purity exceeded 95% for all sorted populations. This clone was recorded a few times. Its antigen is unidentified. cDNA synthesis used the whole RNA isolate, giving expressed TCRB sequences. This table comes from immunoSEQ multiplex PCR, and its TCRdb copy is limited to in-frame clones, with some not included. This table has over 200,000 clones, roughly a tenth appearing once. V gave up 11 bases and J gave up 2 bases; unmatched junction bases: 8. This CDR3 spans 13 amino acids. Looked up from germline, CDR1 is SNHLY and CDR2 is FYNNEI. This sequence joins TRBV2 and TRBJ2-5; 7 nucleotides align to TRBD2. The source material was naive CD4+ T cells from blood. The source is a young man with type 1 diabetes. In DNA, the CDR3 is TGTGCCGGCGGGGGACGGTGGCAAGAGACCCAGTACTTC. Translated: CAGGGRWQETQYF.